This is a list of T cell receptor beta chains from one sample in a study of CD8 T cells in ankylosing spondylitis. TCRdb used MiXCR to reprocess the 5' RACE reads, holding one entry per CDR3 protein. The top ten clones hold around 6.8% of a sample with about 240,000 distinct CDR3 sequences, 8.6% of them seen once. The source material was blood, either unsorted or a sorted T cell fraction (not recorded which). All receptors come from a male donor with ankylosing spondylitis or in good health (not recorded which). The CDR3 runs from the conserved cysteine through the conserved F or W. A D gene is named only where the DNA matches it firmly. Clone size is shown for a subset of rows, as once, few, many or a class of expanded clone.

cdr3_aa: CASSGGVSGANVLTF
cdr3_nt: TGTGCCAGCAGTGGCGGGGTCTCTGGGGCCAACGTCCTGACTTTC
j_call: TRBJ2-6
clone_size: many
d_call: -
v_call: TRBV2

cdr3_aa: CASSLILGQWGKLFF
cdr3_nt: TGTGCCAGCAGCTTGATTTTAGGACAATGGGGAAAACTGTTTTTT
j_call: TRBJ1-4
clone_size: -
d_call: -
v_call: TRBV5-5

cdr3_aa: CSVDTAFLTDTQYF
cdr3_nt: TGCAGCGTTGATACAGCTTTTCTCACAGATACGCAGTATTTT
j_call: TRBJ2-3
clone_size: many
d_call: -
v_call: TRBV29-1

cdr3_aa: CASSLGVGGGQTQYF
cdr3_nt: TGTGCCAGCAGCTTAGGGGTCGGAGGAGGACAGACCCAGTACTTC
j_call: TRBJ2-5
clone_size: many
d_call: -
v_call: TRBV7-2

cdr3_aa: CASSLVLGTEAFF
cdr3_nt: TGTGCCAGCAGCTTGGTTTTGGGGACTGAAGCTTTCTTT
j_call: TRBJ1-1
clone_size: many
d_call: -
v_call: TRBV5-5

cdr3_aa: CASSQGGTSGGSEQYF
cdr3_nt: TGCGCCAGCAGCCAAGGGGGGACTAGCGGGGGGAGTGAGCAGTACTTC
j_call: TRBJ2-7
clone_size: many
d_call: TRBD2
v_call: TRBV4-3

cdr3_aa: CSAGDREWWSGNTEAFF
cdr3_nt: TGCAGCGCCGGGGACAGGGAGTGGTGGAGTGGGAACACTGAAGCTTTCTTT
j_call: TRBJ1-1
clone_size: many
d_call: TRBD1
v_call: TRBV29-1

cdr3_aa: CASSLGAVRPNTEAFF
cdr3_nt: TGTGCCAGCAGCTTGGGGGCCGTTAGGCCGAACACTGAAGCTTTCTTT
j_call: TRBJ1-1
clone_size: many
d_call: -
v_call: TRBV5-4

cdr3_aa: CASSLGAGGGLKAKNIQYF
cdr3_nt: TGTGCCAGCAGTCTCGGCGCAGGGGGAGGCCTTAAGGCCAAAAACATTCAGTACTTC
j_call: TRBJ2-4
clone_size: many
d_call: -
v_call: TRBV12-3/TRBV12-4

cdr3_aa: CATSVTGSRNQPQHF
cdr3_nt: TGTGCCACCAGCGTGACAGGGTCACGCAATCAGCCCCAGCATTTT
j_call: TRBJ1-5
clone_size: many
d_call: TRBD1
v_call: TRBV15

cdr3_aa: CASSLEGQGGYTF
cdr3_nt: TGTGCCAGCAGCTTGGAGGGGCAGGGAGGCTACACCTTC
j_call: TRBJ1-2
clone_size: many
d_call: -
v_call: TRBV5-5

cdr3_aa: CASSSRGGAPEAFF
cdr3_nt: TGTGCCAGCAGCTCCCGAGGGGGGGCACCTGAAGCTTTCTTT
j_call: TRBJ1-1
clone_size: many
d_call: -
v_call: TRBV7-9

cdr3_aa: CASTALAGGTDTQYF
cdr3_nt: TGTGCCAGCACCGCCCTAGCGGGGGGAACAGATACGCAGTATTTT
j_call: TRBJ2-3
clone_size: many
d_call: TRBD2
v_call: TRBV27

cdr3_aa: CASSQDRARASTGELFF
cdr3_nt: TGTGCCAGCAGCCAAGATCGTGCCAGGGCGAGCACCGGGGAGCTGTTTTTT
j_call: TRBJ2-2
clone_size: many
d_call: -
v_call: TRBV3-1

cdr3_aa: CASAGQGAPYEQYF
cdr3_nt: TGTGCCAGCGCGGGACAGGGGGCGCCCTACGAGCAGTACTTC
j_call: TRBJ2-7
clone_size: -
d_call: TRBD1
v_call: TRBV27

cdr3_aa: CSARDPTLPEQFF
cdr3_nt: TGCAGTGCTAGAGACCCGACCCTCCCCGAGCAGTTCTTC
j_call: TRBJ2-1
clone_size: few
d_call: -
v_call: TRBV20-1

cdr3_aa: CASSLPTGTGVTEAFF
cdr3_nt: TGTGCCAGCAGCTTACCTACCGGGACAGGGGTGACTGAAGCTTTCTTT
j_call: TRBJ1-1
clone_size: -
d_call: TRBD1
v_call: TRBV7-9

cdr3_aa: CASTRLGRGTHSYEQYF
cdr3_nt: TGTGCCAGCACCCGGTTGGGCCGTGGGACTCACTCCTACGAGCAGTACTTC
j_call: TRBJ2-7
clone_size: -
d_call: -
v_call: TRBV3-1

cdr3_aa: CSVARGGGSTDTQYF
cdr3_nt: TGCAGCGTCGCGAGGGGCGGGGGGAGCACAGATACGCAGTATTTT
j_call: TRBJ2-3
clone_size: few
d_call: TRBD2
v_call: TRBV29-1

cdr3_aa: CASRAGPYGYTF
cdr3_nt: TGTGCCAGCAGGGCAGGCCCCTATGGCTACACCTTC
j_call: TRBJ1-2
clone_size: many
d_call: -
v_call: TRBV6-5

cdr3_aa: CASSYTETGPQHF
cdr3_nt: TGTGCCAGCAGTTACACCGAGACTGGGCCCCAGCATTTT
j_call: TRBJ1-5
clone_size: many
d_call: -
v_call: TRBV6-5

cdr3_aa: CSVDLRGLQDNEQFF
cdr3_nt: TGCAGCGTTGATTTACGGGGGCTCCAAGACAATGAGCAGTTCTTC
j_call: TRBJ2-1
clone_size: many
d_call: -
v_call: TRBV29-1

cdr3_aa: CASSLAGTRTSSYNEQFF
cdr3_nt: TGTGCCAGCAGCTTAGCGGGGACGCGTACGAGCTCCTACAATGAGCAGTTCTTC
j_call: TRBJ2-1
clone_size: few
d_call: -
v_call: TRBV7-8

cdr3_aa: CASSLHSGRTDTQYF
cdr3_nt: TGCGCCAGCAGCTTGCATTCAGGACGCACAGATACGCAGTATTTT
j_call: TRBJ2-3
clone_size: many
d_call: -
v_call: TRBV5-1

cdr3_aa: CASSAQGPGYTF
cdr3_nt: TGTGCCAGCAGTGCTCAGGGGCCTGGCTACACCTTC
j_call: TRBJ1-2
clone_size: many
d_call: -
v_call: TRBV2

cdr3_aa: CASSQDAGTLKRYF
cdr3_nt: TGTGCCAGCAGCCAAGATGCTGGGACACTAAAGCGGTACTTC
j_call: TRBJ2-7
clone_size: many
d_call: -
v_call: TRBV3-1

cdr3_aa: CSVVDNGELFF
cdr3_nt: TGCAGCGTTGTTGACAACGGGGAGCTGTTTTTT
j_call: TRBJ2-2
clone_size: many
d_call: -
v_call: TRBV29-1

cdr3_aa: CASSLAGAGTGEQYF
cdr3_nt: TGTGCCAGCAGCTTAGCTGGCGCAGGGACGGGCGAGCAGTACTTC
j_call: TRBJ2-7
clone_size: -
d_call: -
v_call: TRBV7-2

cdr3_aa: CASSQGGSGSSYEQYF
cdr3_nt: TGCGCCAGCAGCCAAGGTGGTAGCGGGAGCTCCTACGAGCAGTACTTC
j_call: TRBJ2-7
clone_size: many
d_call: TRBD2
v_call: TRBV4-3

cdr3_aa: CASSESGSSDIQYF
cdr3_nt: TGTGCCAGCAGTGAAAGCGGGAGTTCCGACATTCAGTACTTC
j_call: TRBJ2-4
clone_size: many
d_call: TRBD2
v_call: TRBV6-4

cdr3_aa: CASSAPGTVGYTF
cdr3_nt: TGTGCCAGCAGCGCTCCCGGGACAGTAGGCTACACCTTC
j_call: TRBJ1-2
clone_size: many
d_call: TRBD1
v_call: TRBV9

cdr3_aa: CASTTAGGEGLAVHEQFF
cdr3_nt: TGTGCCAGTACTACGGCAGGGGGCGAGGGACTAGCGGTCCATGAGCAGTTCTTC
j_call: TRBJ2-1
clone_size: many
d_call: TRBD2
v_call: TRBV27